The T cell receptor (beta chain) under discussion was sequenced for a study of shared clonotypes between healthy human individuals. Study background: Every donor yielded three CD4 naive, three CD4 memory, two CD8 naive and one CD8 memory plate. Study results and limitations: Clonotype sharing across a few donors was observed for roughly 5% of naive CD4 clonotypes.

A CD45RA+ naive subset and a CD45RA-negative memory subset were split from CD4+ cells. Points on this clone: Its specificity is unknown.

In the study's own analysis: ImmunoSEQ sequences covered only the junction and lacked quality scores; filtering therefore differed. Produced via immunoSEQ multiplex PCR; TCRdb's table is partial and in-frame only. The V and J calls and clone size are taken from that table; D and trimming were inferred from the DNA. This table has 2 million to 2.5 million clones, about 94% appearing once. Germline V gene lookup returns CDR1 SGHDN and CDR2 FVKESK. The CDR3 consists of 13 residues. V was clipped by 4 bases and J by 7 bases, with 14 bases between them. The sample comprised naive CD4+ T cells sorted from blood. Documented subset: CD45RA+ positively selected. The receptor was isolated from a man in his late teens or twenties in good health. The chain carries TRBV14 and TRBJ2-7; D possibly corresponds to TRBD1 (5 bases). The DNA of the CDR3 is TGTGCCAGCAGCCCTTCCAGGGTGGAAGAGCAGTACTTC. Translating gives CASSPSRVEEQYF. Based on the CDR3 plus reference TRBV14 and TRBJ2-7, the full variable domain is EAGVTQFPSHSVIEKGQTVTLRCDPISGHDNLYWYRRVMGKEIKFLLHFVKESKQDESGMPNNRFLAERTGGTYSTLKVQPAELEDSGVYFCASSPSRVEEQYFGPGTRLTVT.